The source of this T cell receptor (beta chain) is a study of Graves' ophthalmopathy and Graves' hyperthyroidism. Study background: Being free of ophthalmopathy for 18 months of follow-up defined stable hyperthyroidism.

Enrollment excluded any patients with other autoimmune diseases, uncontrolled infections, pregnancy or lactation. Study-wide points: Ophthalmopathy progression was predicted with roughly 68% sensitivity and approximately 72% specificity. The blood repertoire also included most expanded thyroid clonotypes above 0.001 frequency.

TCR beta CDR3 amplification used RNA transcripts. First-round RT-PCR used HTBI primers; second-round multiplex PCR followed. Via MiXCR, TCRdb re-called the multiplex PCR reads, giving one row per CDR3 protein. The sample holds over a million distinct CDR3 sequences, less than 45% seen once. This clonotype was counted between two and nine times. Its antigen is still unknown. The CDR3 length is 13 residues. V lost 6 bases to trimming and J lost 4 bases; unmatched junction nucleotides: 5. Germline CDR1 reads SQVTM; CDR2 reads ANQGSEA. The V call is TRBV29-1, the J call TRBJ1-2, with TRBD1 matching over 10 bases. Material: peripheral blood or thyroid tissue (not recorded which). The sequence was obtained from an adult man with Graves' hyperthyroidism. Here the CDR3 reads CSVYRDRGYGYTF. The CDR3 region has the DNA TGCAGCGTCTACCGGGACAGGGGCTATGGCTACACCTTC.